This is a list of T cell receptor beta chains from one sample in a study of post-analysis software for immune sequencing data. TCRdb used MiXCR to reprocess the PCR reads, holding one entry per CDR3 protein. The sample lists some 370,000 distinct CDR3 sequences, around 33% occurring once. Material: blood. The receptors were gathered from a girl aged 10 to 17 with multiple sclerosis. Both conserved end residues are part of each CDR3. A D gene is named only where the DNA matches it firmly. Not every row has a clone size; where given, it reads once, few, many or a size class.

v_gene,j_gene,d_gene,abundance,CDR3aa,CDR3nt
TRBV29-1,TRBJ1-4,TRBD1,few,CSVTEGTGLNEKLFF,TGCAGCGTAACAGAAGGGACAGGCCTTAATGAAAAACTGTTTTTT
TRBV4-1,TRBJ1-1,-,few,CASSQVGARGTEAFF,TGCGCCAGCAGCCAAGTCGGAGCCCGGGGGACTGAAGCTTTCTTT
TRBV3-1,TRBJ2-1,-,few,CASSRLESHEQFF,TGTGCCAGCAGTCGTTTAGAGAGCCATGAGCAGTTCTTC
TRBV7-8,TRBJ2-1,-,-,CASSTLRDNEQFF,TGTGCCAGCAGCACCTTGAGGGACAATGAGCAGTTCTTC
TRBV7-9,TRBJ2-1,-,many,CASSHPLGGQSYNEQFF,TGTGCCAGCAGCCATCCTTTGGGGGGCCAGTCCTACAATGAGCAGTTCTTC
TRBV28,TRBJ2-7,TRBD2,-,CATRLAGSYYEQYF,TGTGCCACCAGACTAGCGGGGAGCTACTACGAGCAGTACTTC
TRBV11-2,TRBJ2-7,-,few,CASSLVEGYEQYF,TGTGCCAGCAGCTTAGTTGAAGGCTACGAGCAGTACTTC
TRBV12-3/TRBV12-4,TRBJ2-1,-,few,CASSRGVFTYNEQFF,TGTGCCAGCAGCAGAGGGGTTTTTACCTACAATGAGCAGTTCTTC
TRBV20-1,TRBJ2-5,TRBD2,-,CSAMGTTLYQETQYF,TGCAGTGCTATGGGGACTACTCTATACCAAGAGACCCAGTACTTC
TRBV7-3,TRBJ2-7,-,-,CASSLSSGNYEQYF,TGTGCCAGCAGCTTAAGCTCCGGAAACTACGAGCAGTACTTC
TRBV7-9,TRBJ2-3,-,-,CASSLGGSSDTQYF,TGTGCCAGCAGCTTAGGAGGGAGTTCCGATACGCAGTATTTT
TRBV5-1,TRBJ2-3,-,-,CACAEIRAEDTQYF,TGCGCCTGTGCCGAGATTAGGGCTGAGGATACGCAGTATTTT
TRBV12-3/TRBV12-4,TRBJ2-3,-,few,CAIEWALDTQYF,TGTGCCATCGAATGGGCCCTAGATACGCAGTATTTT
TRBV12-3/TRBV12-4,TRBJ2-3,-,-,CASSSGTLGTDAQYF,TGTGCCAGCAGTTCCGGGACCCTTGGCACAGATGCGCAGTATTTT
TRBV10-2,TRBJ1-1,-,few,CASISTGMNTEAFF,TGCGCCAGCATTTCGACAGGCATGAACACTGAAGCTTTCTTT
TRBV7-9,TRBJ2-7,-,-,CASTFEGYEQYF,TGTGCCAGCACCTTCGAGGGGTACGAGCAGTACTTC
TRBV11-2,TRBJ2-2,-,-,CASSLGAGARAGTGELFF,TGTGCCAGCAGCTTAGGAGCAGGGGCCAGAGCGGGCACCGGGGAGCTGTTTTTT
TRBV5-1,TRBJ2-3,TRBD2,few,CASSLQAGETDTQYF,TGCGCCAGCAGCTTACAAGCGGGGGAAACAGATACGCAGTATTTT
TRBV12-5,TRBJ2-1,-,-,CASGLGLSSYNEQFF,TGTGCTAGTGGTTTGGGACTGAGCTCCTACAATGAGCAGTTCTTC
TRBV28,TRBJ1-4,-,-,CASSPTGTRANEKLFF,TGTGCCAGCAGTCCAACCGGGACAAGGGCTAATGAAAAACTGTTTTTT
TRBV28,TRBJ1-1,-,-,CATIVHNTEAFF,TGTGCCACCATAGTACACAACACTGAAGCTTTCTTT
TRBV12-3/TRBV12-4,TRBJ1-1,-,-,CASSLAVGLNTEAFF,TGTGCCAGCAGTTTGGCGGTAGGGCTGAACACTGAAGCTTTCTTT
TRBV5-1,TRBJ2-3,-,-,CASSSRVPSTDTQYF,TGCGCCAGCAGCTCCAGGGTACCTAGCACAGATACGCAGTATTTT
TRBV5-8,TRBJ2-5,TRBD2,few,CASRFGRLAGGRGETQYF,TGTGCCAGCAGATTTGGGCGTCTAGCGGGGGGCCGGGGAGAGACCCAGTACTTC
TRBV14,TRBJ1-1,-,-,CASSQEFVGSAFF,TGTGCCAGCAGCCAAGAATTCGTCGGTTCCGCTTTCTTT
TRBV11-2,TRBJ1-6,TRBD1,few,CASSWAGTGNSPLHF,TGTGCCAGCAGCTGGGCGGGGACAGGGAATTCACCCCTCCACTTT
TRBV11-2,TRBJ2-1,TRBD2,few,CASSYGTSGGAPPHNEQFF,TGTGCCAGCAGCTATGGGACTAGCGGGGGGGCCCCCCCTCACAATGAGCAGTTCTTC
TRBV3-1,TRBJ2-1,-,-,CASSQDEGLRDEQFF,TGTGCCAGCAGCCAAGACGAGGGTTTAAGGGATGAGCAGTTCTTC
TRBV4-3,TRBJ1-5,TRBD1,-,CASSQDRGRQPQHF,TGCGCCAGCAGCCAAGATAGGGGGCGTCAGCCCCAGCATTTT